Following are 32 T cell receptor beta chains from one sample sequenced in a study of blood T cell repertoires in COVID-19. Produced via immunoSEQ multiplex PCR; TCRdb's table is partial and in-frame only. The profile shows some 210,000 clones, roughly four fifths of them singletons. Sequenced input: peripheral blood. These receptor sequences come from a woman aged 40 to 50 with acute or convalescent COVID-19.

V gene TRBV6-2 or TRBV6-3 combines with J gene TRBJ1-5, with TRBD1 as a possible D gene (5 bases). Deletions cut 2 bases from V and 6 bases from J, with 14 bases between. Germline V CDR1 and CDR2: MNHEY, SVGEGT. The CDR3 runs 15 residues. CDR3 coding DNA: TGTGCCAGCAGTTACGGAGGGGTTAACATTCAGCCCCAGCATTTT. The encoded protein is CASSYGGVNIQPQHF.

The chain combines TRBV6-2 or TRBV6-3 with TRBJ2-2; TRBD1 agrees at 7 bases. CDR3 length: 19 amino acids. Trimming took 1 base from V and 0 from J; bases not matched to a gene: 11. Per germline, CDR1 MNHEY and CDR2 SVGEGT. The CDR3: CASSYFPLLGTANTGELFF. CDR3 in DNA: TGTGCCAGCAGTTACTTCCCCCTTCTCGGGACAGCGAACACCGGGGAGCTGTTTTTT.

The rearrangement joins TRBV7-8 to TRBJ2-7, with 8 bases matching TRBD2. Trimming cost V 7 bases and J 3 bases; bases outside gene matches: 11. Germline V gives CDR1 SGHVS, CDR2 FQNEAQ. The CDR3 extends over 15 amino acids. CDR3 coding DNA: TGTGCCAGCATTAAGGGGCGGGGGGCCGTCTACGAGCAGTACTTC. Translated, it gives CASIKGRGAVYEQYF.

V usage is TRBV7-8 and J usage is TRBJ2-1; weak D call: TRBD2 (6 bases). The CDR3 loop spans 18 amino acids. Trimming shortened V by 2 bases and J by 5 bases, and 22 bases separated the two germline ends. Germline values: CDR1 SGHVS, CDR2 FQNEAQ. CDR3 DNA sequence: TGTGCCAGCAGCTTATTCTTTACGGCGGGGCCCTACGACAATGAGCAGTTCTTC. Translated, it gives CASSLFFTAGPYDNEQFF.

This chain joins TRBV11-3 and TRBJ2-7; D is perhaps TRBD2 (5 bases). This CDR3 spans 15 amino acids. Germline-derived CDR1 and CDR2 are SGHNT and YENEEA. V was shortened by 1 base and J by 2 bases, with 12 bases between the two germline ends. In nucleotides, the CDR3 is TGTGCCAGCAGCTTAGCTCCGGAGGAGACCTACGAGCAGTACTTC. As protein: CASSLAPEETYEQYF.

Regarding this clone: The DNA is omitted, as the CDR3 cannot be located on it reliably, and the CDR3 follows TCRdb's listing. This rearrangement joins TRBV3-1 (or the pseudogene TRBV3-2) to TRBJ2-7; no check of the table's D call, TRBD2, against the DNA was made. Germline CDR1 is LGHDT and CDR2 is YNNKEL (reference sequence). The CDR3 is 15 residues long, ends included. CDR3: CASSPTSVGGGTPYF.

CDR3 sequence (DNA): TGTGCCAGCAGTTCGAGGACTAGCGGCAGCTCACGGGGGGAGCTGTTTTTT. It encodes CASSSRTSGSSRGELFF. The genes are TRBV6-2 or TRBV6-3 and TRBJ2-2; TRBD2 agrees at 10 bases. Germline trimming cut 4 bases from V and 8 bases from J; bases unmatched to any gene: 13. The germline V gene encodes CDR1 MNHEY and CDR2 SVGEGT. This CDR3 comprises 17 residues.

This chain links TRBV27 with TRBJ1-2; D is possibly TRBD1 (6 bases). V dropped 2 bases and J dropped 2 bases, with 6 bases sitting between them. The CDR3 is 13 amino acids. Germline lookup yields CDR1 MNHEY and CDR2 SMNVEV (reference sequence). In nucleotides, the CDR3 is TGTGCCAGCAGTTTAAGGGGGAACTATGGCTACACCTTC. This codes for CASSLRGNYGYTF.

This chain uses TRBV24-1 with TRBJ2-1; 11 bases line up with TRBD2. Trimming cost V 4 bases and J 9 bases; bases outside gene matches: 10. Germline V gene lookup returns CDR1 KGHDR and CDR2 SFDVKD. The CDR3 totals 16 residues. The CDR3 is CATSDQLAGEVSEQFF. The CDR3 region has the DNA TGTGCCACCAGTGACCAACTAGCGGGAGAGGTTAGTGAGCAGTTCTTC.

The table lists this clone with a count of one. The gene calls are TRBV6-1 and TRBJ2-7, with D maybe TRBD1 (6 bases). The length of the CDR3 is 18 residues. Trimming removed 2 bases from V and 4 bases from J, with 24 bases in between. In germline, CDR1 is MNHNS, CDR2 SASEGT. In nucleotides, the CDR3 is TGTGCCAGCAGTGAATATGTTGTACAGGGTCTTCCACATTACGAGCAGTACTTC. Translation: CASSEYVVQGLPHYEQYF.

The genes are TRBV30 and TRBJ2-5; TRBD1 agrees at 7 bases. CDR1 and CDR2 (germline): GTSNPN, SVGIG (reference sequence). V shed 3 bases and J 4 bases; nucleotides not matched to a gene: 11. The CDR3 covers 15 residues. The CDR3 region is CAWSATRAGGETQYF. CDR3 nucleotide sequence: TGTGCCTGGAGCGCCACAAGGGCAGGGGGAGAGACCCAGTACTTC.

The chain has TRBV30 and TRBJ1-6; no definite D call. The CDR3 has 15 amino acids. Germline loops: CDR1 GTSNPN, CDR2 SVGIG (reference sequence). The V and J ends lost 1 base and 7 bases respectively, with 14 bases between them. Written as DNA, the CDR3 is TGTGCCTGGAGTGGGTCGGGAGGTAAAAATTCACCCCTCCACTTT. This codes for CAWSGSGGKNSPLHF.

In its sample, this clone was seen once. The CDR3 sequence: CASSPTSSYNEQFF. The CDR3 coding sequence is TGTGCCAGCAGCCCGACTAGCTCCTACAATGAGCAGTTCTTC. The V call is TRBV7-3, the J call TRBJ2-1; weak D call: TRBD2 (6 bases). V was clipped by 5 bases and J by 0 bases, with 8 bases between them. The CDR3 totals 14 residues. Germline values: CDR1 SGHTA, CDR2 FQGTGA. Looking up the rest from reference TRBV7-3 and TRBJ2-1 gives the full variable domain: GAGVSQTPSNKVTEKGKYVELRCDPISGHTALYWYRQSLGQGPEFLIYFQGTGAADDSGLPNDRFFAVRPEGSVSTLKIQRTERGDSAVYLCASSPTSSYNEQFFGPGTRLTVL.

This clone occurred once. The chain has TRBV4-3 and TRBJ2-1; 7 positions agree with TRBD2. V lost 4 bases, J lost 11 bases, and 14 bases stayed unmatched. Germline loops: CDR1 LGHNA, CDR2 YSLEER. The CDR3 runs to 15 residues. CDR3 sequence (DNA): TGCGCCAGCAGCCGTTCGAAGCGGGGAGCCATGAAGCAGTTCTTC. Translated, it gives CASSRSKRGAMKQFF.

The V call is TRBV29-1, the J call TRBJ2-7; D is possibly TRBD2 (6 bases). CDR3 size: 14 residues. Between the trimmed V and J ends, which lost 6 bases and 5 bases, there was a span of 20 bases. CDR1 is SQVTM and CDR2 is ANQGSEA in the germline V gene. The CDR3 coding sequence is TGCAGCGTGACCTCCGGGACTCTACAAGACGAGCAGTACTTC. The encoded protein is CSVTSGTLQDEQYF.

This rearrangement joins TRBV19 to TRBJ1-4; D remains ambiguous. Germline CDR1 LNHDA, CDR2 SQIVND (reference sequence). This CDR3 is built from 17 residues. V shed 5 bases and J shed 0 bases, with 16 bases lying between them. The CDR3 loop reads CASSRMGSSSTNEKLFF. CDR3 bases: TGTGCCAGTAGTCGGATGGGCAGCTCTTCAACTAATGAAAAACTGTTTTTT.

The V call is TRBV12-3 or TRBV12-4, the J call TRBJ1-1; TRBD1 is a possible D gene (5 bases). The CDR3 loop spans 13 amino acids. The V and J ends lost 5 bases and 5 bases respectively, with 12 bases between them. The CDR3: CASSTRAGTEAFF. As DNA, the CDR3 is TGTGCCAGCAGTACCAGGGCCGGTACTGAAGCTTTCTTT.

V gene TRBV27 combines with J gene TRBJ1-2, with 7 bases lining up with TRBD1. Germline V gene lookup returns CDR1 MNHEY and CDR2 SMNVEV (reference sequence). The V segment lost 4 bases and the J segment 4 bases; nucleotides outside the gene matches: 9. CDR3 size: 15 residues. CDR3 sequence (DNA): TGTGCCAGCAGTTCTACAGACAGGGCAACCTATGGCTACACCTTC. Translation gives CASSSTDRATYGYTF.

The chain is built from TRBV5-1 and TRBJ2-7; weak D call: TRBD1 (6 bases). V lost 1 base to trimming and J lost 3 bases, with 11 bases between them. Germline V gene sequence: CDR1 SGHRS, CDR2 YFSETQ. The CDR3 totals 14 residues. This chain's CDR3 is CASSLLGQNYEQYF. The CDR3 coding sequence is TGCGCCAGCAGCTTGTTAGGACAGAACTACGAGCAGTACTTC.

The rearrangement uses TRBV3-1 (or the pseudogene TRBV3-2) and TRBJ2-1; 9 bases map to TRBD2. The CDR3 has 17 residues. V shed 0 bases and J 4 bases; nucleotides not matched to a gene: 7. Germline CDR1 reads LGHDT; CDR2 reads YNNKEL (reference sequence). DNA of the CDR3: TGTGCCAGCAGCCAAGATTCTAGCGGGGCGAGTTACAATGAGCAGTTCTTC. Protein product: CASSQDSSGASYNEQFF.

V is TRBV13 and J is TRBJ1-3, with a possible D match to TRBD1 (5 bases). This CDR3 region has 16 residues. CDR1 PRHDT and CDR2 FYEKMQ come from the germline V gene (reference sequence). Between the trimmed V and J ends, which lost 3 bases and 2 bases, there was a span of 14 bases. DNA of the CDR3: TGTGCCAGCAGCTTCCAAGGACACTCCACTGGAAACACCATATATTTT. Translated, it gives CASSFQGHSTGNTIYF. Filled out from reference TRBV13 and TRBJ1-3, the complete variable domain reads AAGVIQSPRHLIKEKRETATLKCYPIPRHDTVYWYQQGPGQDPQFLISFYEKMQSDKGSIPDRFSAQQFSDYHSELNMSSLELGDSALYFCASSFQGHSTGNTIYFGEGSWLTVV.

This chain uses TRBV12-5 with TRBJ1-3, with D uncertain. Germline V gene data show CDR1 as LGHNT and CDR2 as FRNRAP. CDR3 length equals 15 residues. V was shortened by 6 bases and J by 4 bases, with 16 bases between the two germline ends. CDR3 protein: CASGPPGKGGNTIYF. The DNA of the CDR3 is TGTGCTAGTGGCCCCCCGGGGAAAGGGGGAAACACCATATATTTT.

The chain is built from TRBV5-1 and TRBJ1-1; 10 nucleotides line up with TRBD1. The J segment lost 8 bases and the V segment lost 4 bases, leaving 11 bases of the junction unmatched. The CDR3 length is 15 residues. Germline CDR1 and CDR2: SGHRS and YFSETQ. CDR3: CASSLPGQGTGEAFF. The DNA of the CDR3 is TGCGCCAGCAGCCTACCGGGACAGGGGACTGGGGAAGCTTTCTTT.

The chain is built from TRBV6-5 and TRBJ2-1; possible D gene TRBD1, 5 bases. The CDR3 is 11 amino acids. V was trimmed by 5 bases and J by 8 bases, leaving 7 bases between them. Germline CDR1 reads MNHEY; CDR2 reads SVGAGI. CDR3 protein: CASSQGHEQFF. CDR3 nucleotide sequence: TGTGCCAGCAGTCAGGGCCATGAGCAGTTCTTC.

The chain is built from TRBV19 and TRBJ2-3; 12 positions match TRBD1. The CDR3 is 15 residues long. The ends lost 5 bases at V and 6 bases at J; junction bases unmatched: 6. Germline loops: CDR1 LNHDA, CDR2 SQIVND (reference sequence). CDR3 bases: TGTGCCAGTAGTCTGGGGACAGGGGGCATGGATACGCAGTATTTT. As protein: CASSLGTGGMDTQYF.

The CDR3 DNA sequence: TGTGCCAGCAGCCTGGGACTAGCGGGAGAGCGTTACAAAAACATTCAGTACTTC. Protein product: CASSLGLAGERYKNIQYF. The chain joins TRBV21-1 to TRBJ2-4; the tabulated D call, TRBD2, remains unverified against the DNA. TRBV21-1 is a pseudogene segment. The CDR3 loop spans 18 amino acids.

The gene calls are TRBV19 and TRBJ1-2, with D possibly being TRBD1 (6 bases). This CDR3 has 14 amino acids. Trimming shortened V by 0 bases and J by 5 bases, and 10 bases separated the two germline ends. Germline loops: CDR1 LNHDA, CDR2 SQIVND (reference sequence). The CDR3 protein is CASSIETGLYGYTF. The CDR3 bases are TGTGCCAGTAGTATAGAGACAGGACTTTATGGCTACACCTTC.

The chain couples TRBV10-3 to TRBJ2-7, with 15 bases aligning to TRBD2. J lost 2 bases, V lost 0 bases, and 5 bases had no gene match. CDR3 length equals 18 residues. Germline V CDR1 and CDR2: ENHRY, SYGVKD. The CDR3 region is CAISESPGLAGGPYEQYF. For the CDR3, the DNA is TGTGCCATCAGTGAGTCCCCGGGACTAGCGGGGGGCCCCTACGAGCAGTACTTC.

The DNA for the CDR3 is TGTGCCAGCAGCCTGACTAGCTCAGATACGCAGTATTTT. This codes for CASSLTSSDTQYF. V is TRBV9 and J is TRBJ2-3; 7 bases fit TRBD2. The CDR3 is 13 residues long. Per the germline V gene, CDR1 is SGDLS and CDR2 is YYNGEE. Trimming cost V 4 bases and J 4 bases; bases outside gene matches: 3.

This clone was observed a single time. CDR3 region: CTSSQVTTEPRHYGYTF. The CDR3 region has the DNA TGCACCAGCAGCCAAGTGACTACAGAGCCTAGACATTATGGCTACACCTTC. The rearrangement links TRBV1 to TRBJ1-2. TRBV1 represents a pseudogene. The CDR3 runs to 17 residues.

The chain carries TRBV7-2 and TRBJ1-5, with D uncertain. Looked up from germline, CDR1 is SGHTA and CDR2 is FQGNSA. Trimming took off 1 base at V and 6 bases at J, with 7 bases between the two ends. The CDR3 length is 13 residues. The CDR3 DNA follows: TGTGCCAGCAGCTTAGTCGCGGGTCAGCCCCAGCATTTT. Translating it yields CASSLVAGQPQHF.

The chain employs TRBV4-1 and TRBJ2-7, with 7 positions matching TRBD1. This CDR3 contains 15 residues. Losses at the gene ends were 0 bases for V and 5 bases for J; bases not matched to a gene: 7. Germline V gene lookup returns CDR1 MGHRA and CDR2 YSYEKL. The CDR3 DNA follows: TGCGCCAGCAGCCAAGAGAGACAGGGTGACCACGAGCAGTACTTC. Encoded protein: CASSQERQGDHEQYF.